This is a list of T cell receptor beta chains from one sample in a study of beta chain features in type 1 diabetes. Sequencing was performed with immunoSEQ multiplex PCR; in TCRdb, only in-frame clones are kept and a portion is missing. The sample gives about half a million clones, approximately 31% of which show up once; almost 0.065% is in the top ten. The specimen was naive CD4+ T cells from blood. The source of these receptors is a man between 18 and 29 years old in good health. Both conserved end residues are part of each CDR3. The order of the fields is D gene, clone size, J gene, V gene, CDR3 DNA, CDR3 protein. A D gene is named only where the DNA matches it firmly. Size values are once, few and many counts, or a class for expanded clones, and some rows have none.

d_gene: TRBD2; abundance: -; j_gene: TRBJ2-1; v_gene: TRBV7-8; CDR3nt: TGTGCCAGCAGCTTAGCTGTCCAGCGGGGGGACTACAATGAGCAGTTCTTC; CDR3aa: CASSLAVQRGDYNEQFF
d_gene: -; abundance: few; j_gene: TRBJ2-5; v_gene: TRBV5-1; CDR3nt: TGCGCCAGCAGCGTGGGCGGAGAGACCCAGTACTTC; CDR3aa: CASSVGGETQYF
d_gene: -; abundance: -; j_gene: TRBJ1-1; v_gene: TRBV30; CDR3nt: TGTGCCTGGAGTGTACACGGCGGTAGCTGGAACACTGAAGCTTTCTTT; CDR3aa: CAWSVHGGSWNTEAFF
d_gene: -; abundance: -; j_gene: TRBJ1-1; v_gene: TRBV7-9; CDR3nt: TGTGCCAGCAGCTTAGAAGAGGCACAGAACACTGAAGCTTTCTTT; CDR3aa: CASSLEEAQNTEAFF
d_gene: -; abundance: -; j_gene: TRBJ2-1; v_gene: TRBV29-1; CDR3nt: TGCAGCGTTCGTGGGGCCGCTGGTGAGCAGTTCTTC; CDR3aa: CSVRGAAGEQFF
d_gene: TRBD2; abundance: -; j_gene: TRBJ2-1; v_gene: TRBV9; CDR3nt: TGTGCCAGCAGCGGCCTGGCTAGCGGGAGGGATTACAATGAGCAGTTCTTC; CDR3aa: CASSGLASGRDYNEQFF
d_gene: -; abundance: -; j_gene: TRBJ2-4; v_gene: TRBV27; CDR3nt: TGTGCCAGCAGTATTACTGTGACAGCAAACATTCAGTACTTC; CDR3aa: CASSITVTANIQYF
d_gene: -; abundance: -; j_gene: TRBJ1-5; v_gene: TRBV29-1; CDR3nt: TGCAGCGTTGGTTGGGCAGGTAGCAATCAGCCCCAGCATTTT; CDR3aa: CSVGWAGSNQPQHF
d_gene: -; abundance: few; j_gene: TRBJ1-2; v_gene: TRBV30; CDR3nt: TGTGCCTGGAGCGTACAGGGATACTATGGCTACACCTTC; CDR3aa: CAWSVQGYYGYTF
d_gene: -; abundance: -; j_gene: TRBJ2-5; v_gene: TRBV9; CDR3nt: TGTGCCAGCAGCGTACGGCAGGGTGAGACCCAGTACTTC; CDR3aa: CASSVRQGETQYF
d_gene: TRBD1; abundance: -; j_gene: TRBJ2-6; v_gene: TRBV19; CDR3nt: TGTGCCAGTAGCGACAGGGGCTCTGGGGCCAACGTCCTGACTTTC; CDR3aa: CASSDRGSGANVLTF
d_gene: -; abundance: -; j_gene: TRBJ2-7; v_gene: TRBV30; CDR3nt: TGTGCCTGGAGTGTCAACAACTCCTACGAGCAGTACTTC; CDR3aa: CAWSVNNSYEQYF
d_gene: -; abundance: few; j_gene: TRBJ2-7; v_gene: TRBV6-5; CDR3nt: TGTGCCAGCAGCCCCACAGGAAGCGAGCAGTACTTC; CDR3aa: CASSPTGSEQYF
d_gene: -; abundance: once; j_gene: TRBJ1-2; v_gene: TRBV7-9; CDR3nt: TGTGCCAGCAGCTTCTACAACACCGACTCTAACTATGGCTACACCTTC; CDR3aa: CASSFYNTDSNYGYTF
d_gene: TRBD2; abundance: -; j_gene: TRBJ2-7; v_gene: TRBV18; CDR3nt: TGTGCCAGCCTCTTGCGGGAGGGTTACGAGCAGTACTTC; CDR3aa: CASLLREGYEQYF
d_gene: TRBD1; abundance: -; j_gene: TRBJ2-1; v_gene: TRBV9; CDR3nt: TGTGCCAGCAGCGCTAGGACAGGGGCCAGCTCCTACAATGAGCAGTTCTTC; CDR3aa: CASSARTGASSYNEQFF
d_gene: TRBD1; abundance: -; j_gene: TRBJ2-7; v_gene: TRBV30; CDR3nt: TGTGCCTGGAGTGTTAGTATGAGGACAGGGGCAGGGGAGCAGTACTTC; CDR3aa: CAWSVSMRTGAGEQYF
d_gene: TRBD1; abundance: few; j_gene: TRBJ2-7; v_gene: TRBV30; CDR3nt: TGTGCCTGGGAGACAGGGGGCACCTACGAGCAGTACTTC; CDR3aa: CAWETGGTYEQYF
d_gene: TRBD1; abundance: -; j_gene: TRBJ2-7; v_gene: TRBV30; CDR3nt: TGTGCCTGGAATCCGGACAGGGTATCCTACGAGCAGTACTTC; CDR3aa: CAWNPDRVSYEQYF
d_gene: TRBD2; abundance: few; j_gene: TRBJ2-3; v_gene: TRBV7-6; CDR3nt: TGTGCCAGCAGTTTAGGACTAGCGGGAGCAGATACGCAGTATTTT; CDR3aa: CASSLGLAGADTQYF
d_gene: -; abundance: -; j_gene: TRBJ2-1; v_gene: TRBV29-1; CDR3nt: TGCAGCGTTGAATCATGGGGTGGCTCTTACAATGAGCAGTTCTTC; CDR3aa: CSVESWGGSYNEQFF
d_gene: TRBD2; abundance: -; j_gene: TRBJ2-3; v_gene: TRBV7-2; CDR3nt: TGTGCCAGCAGTGACGGGACTAGCGGCACAGATACGCAGTATTTT; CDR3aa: CASSDGTSGTDTQYF
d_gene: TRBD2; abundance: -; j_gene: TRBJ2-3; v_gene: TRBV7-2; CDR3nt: TGTGCCAGCAGCTTCCGGCGCGGGAGTACAGATACGCAGTATTTT; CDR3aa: CASSFRRGSTDTQYF
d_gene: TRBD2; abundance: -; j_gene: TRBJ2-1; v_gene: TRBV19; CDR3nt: TGTGCCAGTAGTATATTGGATAGCGGGAGGGCCGCCGATGAGCAGTTCTTC; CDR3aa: CASSILDSGRAADEQFF
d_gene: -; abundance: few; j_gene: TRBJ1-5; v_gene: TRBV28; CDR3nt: TGTGCCAGCAATGGGGCTGGTGGCAATCAGCCCCAGCATTTT; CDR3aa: CASNGAGGNQPQHF
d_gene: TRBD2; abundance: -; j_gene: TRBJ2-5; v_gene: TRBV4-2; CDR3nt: TGTGCCAGCAGCCAAGGGACTAGCGAGGAAGAGACCCAGTACTTC; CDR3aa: CASSQGTSEEETQYF
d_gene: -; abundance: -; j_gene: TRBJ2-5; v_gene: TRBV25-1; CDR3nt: TGTGCCAGCAGTGAACGCGGCAGTCACCCTCAAGAGACCCAGTACTTC; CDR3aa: CASSERGSHPQETQYF
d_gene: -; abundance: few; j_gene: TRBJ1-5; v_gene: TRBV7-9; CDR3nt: TGTGCCAGCAGCGGTAATTCAGGGCCCCAGCATTTT; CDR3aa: CASSGNSGPQHF
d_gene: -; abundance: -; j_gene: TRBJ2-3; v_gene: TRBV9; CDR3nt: TGTGCCAGCAGTACCCGGACGGGGACAGATACGCAGTATTTT; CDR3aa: CASSTRTGTDTQYF
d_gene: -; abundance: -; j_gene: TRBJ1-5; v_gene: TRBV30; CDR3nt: TGTGCCTGGAGTTCCAGGGGTCAGCCCCAGCATTTT; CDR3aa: CAWSSRGQPQHF
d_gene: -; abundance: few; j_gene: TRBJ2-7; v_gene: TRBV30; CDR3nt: TGTGCCTGGAGTGTACCCACAGGAATCTCCTACGAGCAGTACTTC; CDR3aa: CAWSVPTGISYEQYF
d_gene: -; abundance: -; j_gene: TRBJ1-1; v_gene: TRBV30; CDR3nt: TGTGCCTGGAGTCAACAGCAGAACACTGAAGCTTTCTTT; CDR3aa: CAWSQQQNTEAFF
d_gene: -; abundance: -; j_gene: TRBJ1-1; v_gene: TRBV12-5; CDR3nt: TGTGCTAGTGGTCCGGGACTTCCCGGGGACACTGAAGCTTTCTTT; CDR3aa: CASGPGLPGDTEAFF
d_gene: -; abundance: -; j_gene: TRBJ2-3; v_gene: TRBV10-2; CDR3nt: TGCGCCAGCGGTAGCACAGATACGCAGTATTTT; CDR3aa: CASGSTDTQYF
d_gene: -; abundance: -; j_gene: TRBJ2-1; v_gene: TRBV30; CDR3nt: TGTGCCTGGAGTGTAGGGGGGAGACAGTTCTTC; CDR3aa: CAWSVGGRQFF
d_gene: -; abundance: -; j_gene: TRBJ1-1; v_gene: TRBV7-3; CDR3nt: TGTGCCAGCAGCTTAAGAGGGGGCACTGAAGCTTTCTTT; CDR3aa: CASSLRGGTEAFF
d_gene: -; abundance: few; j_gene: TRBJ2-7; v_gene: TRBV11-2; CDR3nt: TGTGCCAGCAGCTCAGGGATCTACGAGCAGTACTTC; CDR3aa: CASSSGIYEQYF
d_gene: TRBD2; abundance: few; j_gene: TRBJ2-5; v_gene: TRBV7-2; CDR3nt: TGTGCCAGCAGACCACCGGGACTAGGAGAGACCCAGTACTTC; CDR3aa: CASRPPGLGETQYF
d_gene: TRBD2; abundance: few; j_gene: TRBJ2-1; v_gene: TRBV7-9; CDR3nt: TGTGCCAGCAGCTTAGTAAGTGCGGGAGGGCCGATGAATGAGCAGTTCTTC; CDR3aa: CASSLVSAGGPMNEQFF
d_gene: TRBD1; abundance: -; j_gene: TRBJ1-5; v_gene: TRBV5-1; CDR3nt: TGCGCCAGCAGCTTCCGGGACAGACCTTATAGCAATCAGCCCCAGCATTTT; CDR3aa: CASSFRDRPYSNQPQHF
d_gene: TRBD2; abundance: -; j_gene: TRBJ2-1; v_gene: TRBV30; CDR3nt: TGTGCCTGGAGGGTAGCGGGAGTGGGCGAGCAGTTCTTC; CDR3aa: CAWRVAGVGEQFF
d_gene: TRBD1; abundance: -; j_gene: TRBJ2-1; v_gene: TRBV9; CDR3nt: TGTGCCAGCAGCGTAGAAGGGGGCGGATACAATGAGCAGTTCTTC; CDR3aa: CASSVEGGGYNEQFF
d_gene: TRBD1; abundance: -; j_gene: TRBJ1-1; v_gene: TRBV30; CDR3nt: TGTGCCTGGAGCGCAGGGGGCTTCACTGAAGCTTTCTTT; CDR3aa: CAWSAGGFTEAFF
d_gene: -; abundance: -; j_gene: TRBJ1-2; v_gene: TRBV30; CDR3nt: TGTGCCTGGAGGGATGGTTTCCAGGGAAGAGATGGCTACACCTTC; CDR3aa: CAWRDGFQGRDGYTF
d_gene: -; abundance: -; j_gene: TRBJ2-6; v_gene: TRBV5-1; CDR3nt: TGCGCCAGCAGCCTGGAGACAGCTGGGGCCAACGTCCTGACTTTC; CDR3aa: CASSLETAGANVLTF
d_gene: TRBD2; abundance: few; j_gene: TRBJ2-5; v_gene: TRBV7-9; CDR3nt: TGTGCCAGCAGGAGTTCGGGAGGGCAAGAGACCCAGTACTTC; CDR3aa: CASRSSGGQETQYF
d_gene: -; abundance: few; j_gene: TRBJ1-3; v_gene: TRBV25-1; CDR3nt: TGTGCCAGCAGTGATGACAGGAAGAGCTCTGGAAACACCATATATTTT; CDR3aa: CASSDDRKSSGNTIYF